The rows below give T cell receptor beta chains drawn from one sample of a study of CD8 T cells in Susac syndrome. TCRdb re-derived calls from the immunoSEQ multiplex PCR reads in MiXCR, one entry per CDR3 protein. This sample has some 170,000 distinct CDR3 sequences, with just under 95% found just once. Sample: CD4+ T cells from PBMCs. Receptor source: a human donor with Susac syndrome. Both conserved end residues are part of each CDR3. The D gene is left open where the match is weak. A row's size may be missing; if present it is once, few, many or a size class.

>TRBD1|-|TRBJ1-5|TRBV20-1
CSARDLDRGEDQPQHF
TGCAGTGCTAGGGACCTCGACAGGGGGGAAGATCAGCCCCAGCATTTT
>TRBD2|-|TRBJ2-3|TRBV5-4
CASSPTGLVGLTDTQYF
TGTGCCAGCAGCCCGACGGGACTAGTGGGTCTGACAGATACGCAGTATTTT
>-|-|TRBJ1-1|TRBV20-1
CSARDHRVNTEAFF
TGCAGTGCTAGAGATCACAGAGTGAACACTGAAGCTTTCTTT
>-|-|TRBJ2-1|TRBV14
CASSQSRGIGEQFF
TGTGCCAGCAGCCAATCCCGGGGTATCGGTGAGCAGTTCTTC
>-|-|TRBJ2-2|TRBV4-3
CASSQYGGRLGPGELFF
TGCGCCAGCAGCCAGTATGGGGGGCGCTTGGGTCCCGGGGAGCTGTTTTTT
>-|-|TRBJ1-1|TRBV23-1
CASSTQVRRNTEAFF
TGCGCCAGCAGTACTCAGGTCCGGAGGAACACTGAAGCTTTCTTT
>-|-|TRBJ2-1|TRBV7-2
CASSLSSRTQFF
TGTGCCAGCAGCTTAAGCTCCCGAACACAGTTCTTC
>-|-|TRBJ2-3|TRBV7-2
CASSPRGGRFRPPDTQYF
TGTGCCAGCAGCCCAAGGGGGGGCAGGTTCAGACCTCCAGATACGCAGTATTTT
>TRBD1|-|TRBJ1-4|TRBV30
CAWNGSPAGQGATGTNEKLFF
TGTGCCTGGAATGGTTCCCCCGCGGGACAGGGGGCCACCGGAACTAATGAAAAACTGTTTTTT
>TRBD1|-|TRBJ2-6|TRBV7-9
CASSSGTDYSGANVLTF
TGTGCCAGCAGCTCCGGGACAGACTACTCTGGGGCCAACGTCCTGACTTTC
>TRBD2|-|TRBJ2-1|TRBV20-1
CSAREYTSGSSNEQFF
TGCAGTGCTAGAGAGTATACTAGCGGGAGTAGCAATGAGCAGTTCTTC
>TRBD1|-|TRBJ2-1|TRBV7-9
CASSSPTGVTKEQFF
TGTGCCAGCAGCAGCCCGACAGGGGTTACGAAAGAGCAGTTCTTC
>-|few|TRBJ1-2|TRBV18
CASSPWGWNYGYTF
TGTGCCAGCTCACCATGGGGCTGGAACTATGGCTACACCTTC
>-|-|TRBJ2-7|TRBV5-1
CASSLAAGYGEQYF
TGCGCCAGCAGCTTGGCCGCGGGATACGGTGAGCAGTACTTC
>-|-|TRBJ2-7|TRBV7-8
CASSLGREEYEQYF
TGTGCCAGCAGCTTAGGCAGGGAGGAATACGAGCAGTACTTC
>TRBD2|once|TRBJ2-7|TRBV19
CASSIRDYPSEQYF
TGTGCCAGTAGTATTCGGGACTACCCTAGCGAGCAGTACTTC
>-|few|TRBJ1-2|TRBV12-3/TRBV12-4
CASSFAGNYGYTF
TGTGCCAGCAGTTTCGCGGGGAACTATGGCTACACCTTC
>-|-|TRBJ1-2|TRBV11-2
CASSAMGRRTPYGYTF
TGTGCCAGCAGCGCAATGGGGAGGAGGACTCCATATGGCTACACCTTC
>TRBD1|-|TRBJ1-2|TRBV4-1
CASSQARDSLTYGYTF
TGCGCCAGCAGCCAAGCCCGGGACAGCTTAACGTATGGCTACACCTTC
>-|-|TRBJ1-2|TRBV20-1
CSAPPGPGLGYTF
TGCAGTGCACCCCCGGGACCCGGTTTAGGCTACACCTTC
>TRBD2|-|TRBJ2-3|TRBV7-2
CASRLTSGGAKDTQYF
TGTGCCAGCAGGTTAACTAGCGGGGGGGCAAAAGATACGCAGTATTTT
>TRBD1|-|TRBJ1-2|TRBV28
CASSLPTGPYGYTF
TGTGCCAGCAGTTTACCGACAGGGCCCTATGGCTACACCTTC
>-|-|TRBJ1-2|TRBV30
CAWSLGGDGYTF
TGTGCCTGGAGTCTAGGGGGAGATGGCTACACCTTC
>-|-|TRBJ1-5|TRBV2
CASSEGLNSNQPQHF
TGTGCCAGCAGTGAAGGGCTTAATAGCAATCAGCCCCAGCATTTT
>TRBD1|once|TRBJ2-7|TRBV28
CASTTGGSSYEQYF
TGTGCCAGCACTACAGGGGGGAGCTCCTACGAGCAGTACTTC
>-|few|TRBJ1-5|TRBV5-8
CASSLEGLSNQPQHF
TGTGCCAGCAGCTTGGAGGGGCTTAGCAATCAGCCCCAGCATTTT
>-|-|TRBJ2-3|TRBV5-4
CASSSSDRWGESTDTQYF
TGTGCCAGCAGCAGCAGCGACCGGTGGGGGGAGTCCACAGATACGCAGTATTTT